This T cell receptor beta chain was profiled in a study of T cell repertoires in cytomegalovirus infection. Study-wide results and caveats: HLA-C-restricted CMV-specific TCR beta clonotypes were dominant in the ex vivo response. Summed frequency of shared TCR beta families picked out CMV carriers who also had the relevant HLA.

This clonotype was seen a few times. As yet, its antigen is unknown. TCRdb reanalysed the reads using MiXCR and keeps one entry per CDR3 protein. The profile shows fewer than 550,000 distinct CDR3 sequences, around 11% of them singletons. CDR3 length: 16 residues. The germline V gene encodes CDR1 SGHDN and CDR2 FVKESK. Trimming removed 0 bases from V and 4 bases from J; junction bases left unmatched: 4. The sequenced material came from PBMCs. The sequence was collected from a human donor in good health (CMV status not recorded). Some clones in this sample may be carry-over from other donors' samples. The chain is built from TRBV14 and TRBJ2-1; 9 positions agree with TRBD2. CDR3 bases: TGTGCCAGCAGCCAAGAGGGACTAGCCATATACAATGAGCAGTTCTTC. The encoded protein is CASSQEGLAIYNEQFF.